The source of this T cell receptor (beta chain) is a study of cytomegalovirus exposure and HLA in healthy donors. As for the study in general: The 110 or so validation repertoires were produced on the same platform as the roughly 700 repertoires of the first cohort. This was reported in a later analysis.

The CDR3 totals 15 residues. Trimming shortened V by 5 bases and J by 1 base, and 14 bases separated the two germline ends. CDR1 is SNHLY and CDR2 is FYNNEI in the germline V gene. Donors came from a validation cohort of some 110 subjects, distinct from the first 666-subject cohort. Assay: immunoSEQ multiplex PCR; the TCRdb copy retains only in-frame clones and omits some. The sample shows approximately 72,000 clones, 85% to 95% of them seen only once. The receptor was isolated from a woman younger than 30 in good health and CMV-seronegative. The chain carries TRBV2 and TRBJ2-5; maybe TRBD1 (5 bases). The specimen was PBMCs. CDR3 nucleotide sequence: TGTGCCAGCAGTAGACAGAGACATTCCCAAGAGACCCAGTACTTC. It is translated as CASSRQRHSQETQYF.